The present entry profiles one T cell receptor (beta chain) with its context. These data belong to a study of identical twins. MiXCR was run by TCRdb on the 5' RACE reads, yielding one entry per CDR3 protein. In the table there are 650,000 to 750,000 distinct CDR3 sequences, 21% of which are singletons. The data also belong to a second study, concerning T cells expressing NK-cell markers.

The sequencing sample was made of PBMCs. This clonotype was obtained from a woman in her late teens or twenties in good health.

As DNA, the CDR3 is TGCGCCAGCAGCTTGGAGGTAGCGGGAGTAGATACGCAGTATTTT. Encoded protein: CASSLEVAGVDTQYF. The gene calls are TRBV5-1 and TRBJ2-3; 9 nucleotides agree with TRBD2. J lost 5 bases, V lost 0 bases, and 4 bases had no gene match. CDR1 is SGHRS and CDR2 is YFSETQ in the germline V gene. The CDR3 extends over 15 amino acids.